This T cell receptor (beta chain) was sequenced in a study of blood T cell repertoires in COVID-19. The length of the CDR3 is 14 residues. Trimming removed 7 bases at V and 2 bases at J, with 15 bases between. Per germline, CDR1 LNHDA and CDR2 SQIVND (reference sequence). In the authors' workflow: Reference gene primers were amplified, and this amplification served to estimate nucleated cell counts. Data came from immunoSEQ multiplex PCR; TCRdb stores just in-frame clones and leaves some out. Clone size and the V and J calls come from that table; the DNA yielded D and trimming. The sample records 35,000 to 50,000 clones, 70% to 90% being singletons.

The chain employs TRBV19 and TRBJ2-7; tentatively, D is TRBD1 (6 bases). The sample was peripheral blood. This receptor was taken from a man aged 60 to 75 with active COVID-19. CDR3 bases: TGTGCCAGTACCCGCAGGGGCGTCCCCTACGAGCAGTACTTC. This encodes CASTRRGVPYEQYF.